What follows are 5 T cell receptor beta chains derived from one specimen sequenced in a study of cytomegalovirus exposure and HLA in healthy donors (dated by TCRdb to about 2017). Receptor amplification or capture employed the immunoSEQ multiplex PCR assay. A mixture of 60 forward primers for TCR Vbeta segments and 13 reverse primers for TCR Jbeta segments was used in the multiplex PCR. TCRdb mirrors the immuneACCESS table, restricted to in-frame sequences. Some clones are absent from its copies; in checked studies, under half trace to an unresolved V gene, and the reason for the others is unknown. The sample table lists approximately 180,000 clones, under 90% of them with a count of one. The biggest ten clones account for 6% to 7.5% of the sample. The material sequenced was PBMCs. Receptors originate from a man aged 25-45 years in good health and CMV-seropositive.

The chain has TRBV5-1 and TRBJ2-3; a weak D match, TRBD1 (6 bases). This CDR3 region has 16 residues. Germline CDR1 SGHRS, CDR2 YFSETQ. V shed 0 bases and J shed 1 base, with 12 bases lying between them. The CDR3 DNA sequence: TGCGCCAGCAGCTTGGGAGGGGGAGAGGGCACAGATACGCAGTATTTT. Translated, it gives CASSLGGGEGTDTQYF.

Only a few counts were recorded for this clone. The chain joins TRBV10-3 to TRBJ1-2, with 9 bases matching TRBD1. This CDR3 comprises 14 residues. The V and J ends lost 2 bases and 4 bases, in that order; junction bases with no gene match: 2. The germline V gene has CDR1 ENHRY and CDR2 SYGVKD. The CDR3 bases are TGTGCCATCAGTGAGGGGGACAGGGTCTATGGCTACACCTTC. Protein product: CAISEGDRVYGYTF.

The rearrangement joins TRBV6-5 to TRBJ2-5; 11 bases are a match to TRBD1. After removal of 6 bases from V and 5 bases from J, the junction contained 8 bases not matched to a gene. Germline lookup yields CDR1 MNHEY and CDR2 SVGAGI. CDR3 length: 15 residues. In nucleotides, the CDR3 is TGTGCCAGCAGCCCTGGACAGGGGGCGTATGAGACCCAGTACTTC. Translating gives CASSPGQGAYETQYF.

Only one count was recorded for this clone. This sequence joins TRBV27 and TRBJ2-1, with 10 bases identical to TRBD2. Trimming took 4 bases from V and 4 from J; bases not matched to a gene: 4. Germline CDR1 and CDR2: MNHEY and SMNVEV (reference sequence). The CDR3 totals 15 residues. This chain's CDR3 is CASSSLAGAYNEQFF. The CDR3 DNA is TGTGCCAGCAGTTCTCTAGCGGGAGCGTACAATGAGCAGTTCTTC.

Worth noting for this clone: The same CDR3 is also encoded by other DNA sequences in this sample. The V and J genes are TRBV6-4 and TRBJ1-2; tentative D call: TRBD1 (6 bases). The V end was cut by 0 bases, the J end by 2 bases, with 7 bases between. The CDR3 consists of 14 residues. Per germline, CDR1 MRHNA and CDR2 SNTAGT. Here the CDR3 reads CASSDSQGNYGYTF. CDR3 in DNA: TGTGCCAGCAGTGACTCTCAGGGGAACTATGGCTACACCTTC.